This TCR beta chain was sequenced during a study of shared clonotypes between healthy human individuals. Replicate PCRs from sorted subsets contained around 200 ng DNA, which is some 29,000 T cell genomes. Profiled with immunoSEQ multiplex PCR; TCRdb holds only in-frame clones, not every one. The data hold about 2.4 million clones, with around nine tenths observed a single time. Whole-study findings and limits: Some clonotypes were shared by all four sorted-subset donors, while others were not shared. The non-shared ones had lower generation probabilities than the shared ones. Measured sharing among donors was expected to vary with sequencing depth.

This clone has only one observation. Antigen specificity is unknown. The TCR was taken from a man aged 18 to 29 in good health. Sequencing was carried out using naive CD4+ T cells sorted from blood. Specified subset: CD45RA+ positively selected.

The CDR3 region has the DNA TGTGCCAGCAGTCTAGCGGGCTCCGAGCAGTACTTC. It encodes CASSLAGSEQYF. This sequence joins TRBV2 and TRBJ2-7, with 8 positions matching TRBD2. CDR1 is SNHLY, CDR2 FYNNEI, per germline. The V segment lost 5 bases and the J segment 6 bases; nucleotides outside the gene matches: 3. This CDR3 has 12 residues.